This TCR beta chain was recorded in a study of blood T cell repertoires in COVID-19. Whole-study context: Both acute and convalescent COVID-19 samples were obtained from the United States, Italy and Spain. PBMCs, B-cell-depleted T cells, or T cells were the source of the cDNA or gDNA that made up the material.

J gave up 4 bases and V 0 bases, and 5 bases lay outside the gene matches. The CDR3 extends over 17 amino acids. CDR1 SGDLS and CDR2 YYNGEE come from the germline V gene. Study processing details: By means of reference gene primer amplification, nucleated cell counts were estimated. Measured with immunoSEQ multiplex PCR; TCRdb has only the in-frame clones, and not every one. The V and J calls and clone size are taken from that table; D and trimming were inferred from the DNA. The sample lists roughly 200,000 clones, 86% seen once, with 4.5% to 6.5% in the top ten. In assigning cohorts, the study relied on participant-reported clinical history.

The sequence came from a man aged 40-55 years with acute COVID-19. The sequenced sample was PBMCs or T cells enriched from blood (not recorded which). The V call is TRBV9, the J call TRBJ2-5; TRBD2 matches at 14 bases. This chain's CDR3 is CASSVALGLAGGETQYF. CDR3 in DNA: TGTGCCAGCAGCGTAGCCCTCGGACTAGCGGGAGGAGAGACCCAGTACTTC.